This T cell receptor beta chain was identified in a study of Graves' ophthalmopathy and Graves' hyperthyroidism listed by TCRdb under 2018. With respect to the entire study: Peripheral blood was collected before any treatment was given, at the time of initial diagnosis. TCR beta repertoire signatures were used to distinguish Graves' ophthalmopathy from Graves' hyperthyroidism and to predict progression to ophthalmopathy. Following sample collection, hyperthyroidism patients were given methimazole at a starting dose of 30 mg daily, and ophthalmopathy patients were given high-dose intravenous methylprednisolone. In total, 135 blood samples were TCR-sequenced: 40 to 45 ophthalmopathy, some 75 hyperthyroidism and 17 hyperthyroidism-to-ophthalmopathy patients. To explore V-J signatures that separate ophthalmopathy from hyperthyroidism, a discovery set of 100 patients was enrolled, consisting of 40 to 45 with ophthalmopathy and around 60 with stable hyperthyroidism. In 6 or 7 hyperthyroidism patients, T-cell repertoires of thyroid tissue and blood were compared. An independent validation cohort was composed of about 20 hyperthyroidism patients and approximately 15 patients who later progressed from hyperthyroidism to ophthalmopathy. The 75 to 100 discovery patients were randomly split 7:3 into training and test sets.

What the authors observed across the whole study: In validation, the model predicted ophthalmopathy progression with over 60% sensitivity and 72% to 80% specificity; more than ten predicted patients were CT-confirmed with GO in a median of approximately 6.5 months. In cross-validation, the 13-signature model distinguished ophthalmopathy from stable hyperthyroidism with approximately 90% sensitivity and over 81% specificity, while in the test set the corresponding values were about 80% and 75%. Most expanded thyroid clonotypes with frequency above 0.001 were also detected in blood, suggesting blood repertoires may reflect the thyroid immune response. Sample size was not predetermined statistically, and investigators were not blinded to group allocation.

This clonotype has more than one count but fewer than ten. Its antigen remains undetermined. Base qualities were left out, and no much larger clone turns up one base away. For repertoire sequencing, the TCR beta CDR3 regions were amplified from RNA transcripts. A first-round RT-PCR used HTBI primers with the Qiagen OneStep RT-PCR kit, followed by a second-round multiplex PCR, size selection and purification. Sequencing of the libraries was carried out on an Illumina HiSeq2000 in paired-end mode with 100 bp reads. On the study's bioinformatics: SOAPnuke was used to process the reads, throwing out any read that had adapters, had uncalled bases, had a mean Phred below 15, or lacked an exact constant-primer or identifier match. COPE v1.2.5 was used to merge the high-quality paired reads. Clonotypes were defined as unique nucleotide sequences and were aligned to IMGT TRB V, D and J references using MiTCR v1.1. Analysis was restricted to V-J combinations with a frequency above 0.0001, which covered about 99% of repertoires. A TCR clonal expansion and chaos score per V-J combination was defined as the ratio of F50 clonal expansion to chaos observed in the TCRdist matrix. Features were reduced by Welch's t-statistics and random forest to around 14 V-J combinations, which fed a naive Bayes classifier. The similarity between thyroid and blood repertoires was quantified using the Morisita-Horn index. TCRdb trimmed public reads at Q25 via fastp, called clones via MiXCR and kept in-frame beta chains. Every CDR3 protein is listed once, alongside the most common genes and DNA of its rows. TCRdb assigned the V and J calls; the authors' analysis was not used. For this sample there are hundreds of thousands of distinct CDR3 sequences; 22% appear just once. More than 5.5% of the sample comes from the top ten.

V has 4 bases trimmed and J has 1 base trimmed; junction bases matching no gene number 4. Counted from cysteine to phenylalanine, this CDR3 has 14 amino acids. The sequence is cut down to CDR3 DNA, 42 bases in frame from base 1. Sequences SGHRS (CDR1) and YFSETQ (CDR2) are obtained from the germline V gene. Stable hyperthyroidism was defined as no progression to ophthalmopathy within 18 months of follow-up. Hyperthyroidism patients were newly diagnosed, were aged 18 to 65 years, and had a disease duration under 2 months. Patients with other autoimmune diseases, uncontrolled infections, pregnancy or lactation were excluded from the study. Diagnosis relied on clinical symptoms, serum thyroxine, TRAb, thyroid ultrasound and orbital computed tomography. Ficoll-Paque density gradient centrifugation was used to isolate PBMCs from under 11 ml of fresh peripheral blood. Trizol reagent was used to extract the total RNA, and its quality was then checked on an Agilent 2100 Bioanalyzer.

The sequence came from a woman aged 18 to 35 with stable Graves' hyperthyroidism. Some clones in this sample may be carry-over from other donors' samples. Donor details come from another sample of the same person, matched by shared clones. The rearranged segments are TRBV5-1 and TRBJ1-1; 7 central nucleotides agree with TRBD1. Source material: peripheral blood. The DNA sequence follows: TGCGCCAGCAGCCGGGACAGTGCGAACACTGAAGCTTTCTTT. This is translated as CASSRDSANTEAFF.